The clone carrying this T cell receptor (beta chain) was seen more than once but under ten times. Its antigen is as yet unknown. The data are from a study of beta chain features in type 1 diabetes. Study conclusions and caveats: Within patients, naive, central memory and Treg TCRB repertoires seemed more similar than within healthy donors. The study found moderately but significantly shorter TCRB CDR3s in all four CD4+ subsets of Type 1 diabetes patients.

All of the isolated RNA was reverse transcribed, so expressed TCRB transcripts were sequenced. Sequencing was performed with immunoSEQ multiplex PCR; in TCRdb, only in-frame clones are kept and a portion is missing. The table has 250,000 to 300,000 clones, around 7.3% seen once. Germline V gene data show CDR1 as SGDLS and CDR2 as YYNGEE. The CDR3 extends over 17 amino acids. Deletions cut 1 base from V and 5 bases from J, with 18 bases between. The genes are TRBV9 and TRBJ2-2; D may be TRBD1 or TRBD2 (6 bases each). The sample comprised central memory CD4+ T cells from blood. This TCR was sampled from a woman under 30 in good health. CDR3 DNA: TGTGCCAGCAGCGTAAGGGGGACTCCGAGTGGGACCGGGGAGCTGTTTTTT. Translating it yields CASSVRGTPSGTGELFF. The variable domain in full, with the rest retrieved from reference TRBV9 and TRBJ2-2, is DSGVTQTPKHLITATGQRVTLRCSPRSGDLSVYWYQQSLDQGLQFLIQYYNGEERAKGNILERFSAQQFPDLHSELNLSSLELGDSALYFCASSVRGTPSGTGELFFGEGSRLTVL.